Listed below are T cell receptor beta chains from one sample, sequenced in a study of blood T cells in healthy people across ages. One entry per CDR3 protein, called by TCRdb with MiXCR from the 5' RACE reads. Of around 1,000,000 distinct CDR3 sequences in the sample, less than 25% were seen once. These data were also reused for a study on T cells of mothers and their children.

The material sequenced was blood. These receptors came from a girl aged 2 to 10 in good health. Both conserved end residues are part of each CDR3. Fields, in order: D gene, V gene, clone size, J gene, CDR3 DNA, CDR3 protein. D genes are given only for firm matches. Rows give clone size only sometimes, using once, few, many, or a class for an expanded clone.

d_gene: TRBD1
v_gene: TRBV5-1
abundance: NA
j_gene: TRBJ1-1
CDR3nt: TGCGCCAGCAGCACGGGACAGGGAGTGGAAGAAGCTTTCTTT
CDR3aa: CASSTGQGVEEAFF

d_gene: NA
v_gene: TRBV5-1
abundance: few
j_gene: TRBJ2-3
CDR3nt: TGCGCCAGCAGCCCGAACAGGGTTATAGGGACAGATACGCAGTATTTT
CDR3aa: CASSPNRVIGTDTQYF

d_gene: NA
v_gene: TRBV6-2/TRBV6-3
abundance: NA
j_gene: TRBJ1-4
CDR3nt: TGTGCCACAGGACAGTTTAATGAAAAACTGTTTTTT
CDR3aa: CATGQFNEKLFF

d_gene: NA
v_gene: TRBV11-3
abundance: NA
j_gene: TRBJ2-1
CDR3nt: TGTGCCAGCAGCTTAGAGTTGCGGGCTAATGAGCAGTTCTTC
CDR3aa: CASSLELRANEQFF

d_gene: NA
v_gene: TRBV20-1
abundance: NA
j_gene: TRBJ2-1
CDR3nt: TGCAGTGCCACCCCGGGGGAGACCTTCAATGAGCAGTTCTTC
CDR3aa: CSATPGETFNEQFF

d_gene: NA
v_gene: TRBV12-3/TRBV12-4
abundance: few
j_gene: TRBJ2-7
CDR3nt: TGTGCCAGCAGTTTAGGGCTTACCCTCTACGAGCAGTACTTC
CDR3aa: CASSLGLTLYEQYF

d_gene: NA
v_gene: TRBV20-1
abundance: NA
j_gene: TRBJ2-5
CDR3nt: TGCAGTGCTGTGGGATACGTGGAAGAAGAGACCCAGTACTTC
CDR3aa: CSAVGYVEEETQYF

d_gene: TRBD1
v_gene: TRBV29-1
abundance: few
j_gene: TRBJ2-5
CDR3nt: TGCAGCGCCGACAGGGTACAAGAGACCCAGTACTTC
CDR3aa: CSADRVQETQYF

d_gene: TRBD2
v_gene: TRBV20-1
abundance: NA
j_gene: TRBJ2-3
CDR3nt: TGCAGTGCTAGATACCGAGCGGGAGCCGATACGCAGTATTTT
CDR3aa: CSARYRAGADTQYF

d_gene: NA
v_gene: TRBV7-9
abundance: NA
j_gene: TRBJ2-5
CDR3nt: TGTGCCAGCAGCTCACCGAACAGGGATCGAGAGACCCAGTACTTC
CDR3aa: CASSSPNRDRETQYF

d_gene: TRBD1
v_gene: TRBV20-1
abundance: NA
j_gene: TRBJ1-3
CDR3nt: TGCAGTGCTAGCGGGACAGGGGGAAACACCATATATTTT
CDR3aa: CSASGTGGNTIYF

d_gene: TRBD2
v_gene: TRBV7-9
abundance: NA
j_gene: TRBJ2-7
CDR3nt: TGTGCCAGCAGCTTAGAGTGGCGGGAGGGCCTCTACGAGCAGTACTTC
CDR3aa: CASSLEWREGLYEQYF

d_gene: NA
v_gene: TRBV25-1
abundance: few
j_gene: TRBJ2-1
CDR3nt: TGTGCCAGCCGGGGACCAGGGGAGCAGTTCTTC
CDR3aa: CASRGPGEQFF

d_gene: NA
v_gene: TRBV20-1
abundance: NA
j_gene: TRBJ2-7
CDR3nt: TGCAGTGCGTTAAACCGGGACACAACTTCCTACGAGCAGTACTTC
CDR3aa: CSALNRDTTSYEQYF

d_gene: NA
v_gene: TRBV3-1
abundance: NA
j_gene: TRBJ2-3
CDR3nt: TGTGCCAGCAAGCCCTCCCGGTACTTCACAGATACGCAGTATTTT
CDR3aa: CASKPSRYFTDTQYF

d_gene: TRBD2
v_gene: TRBV12-3/TRBV12-4
abundance: NA
j_gene: TRBJ2-2
CDR3nt: TGTGCCAGCAGATCGGGGGGAGGGCTAGCGGTCGGGGAGCTGTTTTTT
CDR3aa: CASRSGGGLAVGELFF

d_gene: TRBD1
v_gene: TRBV2
abundance: NA
j_gene: TRBJ1-4
CDR3nt: TGTGCCAGGGGGACAGGGATAACTAATGAAAAACTGTTTTTT
CDR3aa: CARGTGITNEKLFF

d_gene: TRBD2
v_gene: TRBV20-1
abundance: few
j_gene: TRBJ2-3
CDR3nt: TGCAGTACGGGCGGAAGCGGGGGGACCAACACAGATACGCAGTATTTT
CDR3aa: CSTGGSGGTNTDTQYF

d_gene: NA
v_gene: TRBV6-5
abundance: few
j_gene: TRBJ1-1
CDR3nt: TGTGCCAGCAGTTACTCCACGTCAGCCGGGAGGGAAGCTTTCTTT
CDR3aa: CASSYSTSAGREAFF

d_gene: TRBD1
v_gene: TRBV5-1
abundance: NA
j_gene: TRBJ2-2
CDR3nt: TGCGCCAGCAGCTCGGCGACAGGGTACCCCGGGGAGCTGTTTTTT
CDR3aa: CASSSATGYPGELFF

d_gene: NA
v_gene: TRBV5-6
abundance: NA
j_gene: TRBJ2-7
CDR3nt: TGTGCCAGCAGCTTTGGAGGGACCCCCTACGAGCAGTACTTC
CDR3aa: CASSFGGTPYEQYF

d_gene: NA
v_gene: TRBV7-3
abundance: few
j_gene: TRBJ1-5
CDR3nt: TGTGCCAGCAGTCCCAACAGGGTCGGGCCCTATAGCAATCAGCCCCAGCATTTT
CDR3aa: CASSPNRVGPYSNQPQHF

d_gene: NA
v_gene: TRBV6-5
abundance: NA
j_gene: TRBJ1-6
CDR3nt: TGTGCCAGCAGTTACGAAGGTGGCCAGGGCCTCTATAATTCACCCCTCCACTTT
CDR3aa: CASSYEGGQGLYNSPLHF

d_gene: TRBD1
v_gene: TRBV29-1
abundance: NA
j_gene: TRBJ2-1
CDR3nt: TGCAGCGTTAACAGGGGAGCAAGGGATGAGCAGTTCTTC
CDR3aa: CSVNRGARDEQFF

d_gene: NA
v_gene: TRBV5-1
abundance: NA
j_gene: TRBJ1-1
CDR3nt: TGCGCCAGCAGCTACGGGACGGACAAAGAGACGAACACTGAAGCTTTCTTT
CDR3aa: CASSYGTDKETNTEAFF

d_gene: NA
v_gene: TRBV6-2/TRBV6-3
abundance: NA
j_gene: TRBJ2-1
CDR3nt: TGTGCCAGCAGTGAGCCAGATGGAACCTACAATGAGCAGTTCTTC
CDR3aa: CASSEPDGTYNEQFF

d_gene: TRBD2
v_gene: TRBV20-1
abundance: NA
j_gene: TRBJ2-5
CDR3nt: TGCAGTGCTAGAGACATGGGGACTAGCGGGAGCCAAGAGACCCAGTACTTC
CDR3aa: CSARDMGTSGSQETQYF

d_gene: NA
v_gene: TRBV5-1
abundance: few
j_gene: TRBJ2-5
CDR3nt: TGCGCCAGCAGCTTCAGCACACAAGAGACCCAGTACTTC
CDR3aa: CASSFSTQETQYF

d_gene: NA
v_gene: TRBV25-1
abundance: few
j_gene: TRBJ2-1
CDR3nt: TGTGCCAGCAGTGACCCCTCGAATGAGCAGTTCTTC
CDR3aa: CASSDPSNEQFF

d_gene: NA
v_gene: TRBV5-1
abundance: few
j_gene: TRBJ2-1
CDR3nt: TGCGCCAGCAGCTTGACGGGGGCCGGTGAGCAGTTCTTC
CDR3aa: CASSLTGAGEQFF

d_gene: NA
v_gene: TRBV12-3/TRBV12-4
abundance: few
j_gene: TRBJ1-5
CDR3nt: TGTGCCAGCAGTTTAATTGAGTCTTATAGCAATCAGCCCCAGCATTTT
CDR3aa: CASSLIESYSNQPQHF

d_gene: TRBD1
v_gene: TRBV2
abundance: few
j_gene: TRBJ2-7
CDR3nt: TGTGCCAGCGAGGGACAGGGATTCGAGCAGTACTTC
CDR3aa: CASEGQGFEQYF

d_gene: NA
v_gene: TRBV10-3
abundance: NA
j_gene: TRBJ2-1
CDR3nt: TGTGCCATCAGTGAGTCAGGCGGGACGCGCAATGAGCAGTTCTTC
CDR3aa: CAISESGGTRNEQFF

d_gene: NA
v_gene: TRBV29-1
abundance: few
j_gene: TRBJ2-1
CDR3nt: TGCAGCGTTGAAGGTCTAGCAAACAATGAGCAGTTCTTC
CDR3aa: CSVEGLANNEQFF

d_gene: NA
v_gene: TRBV4-1
abundance: NA
j_gene: TRBJ2-7
CDR3nt: TGCGCCAGCGGAGACTCGTTTTTGGAGCAGTACTTC
CDR3aa: CASGDSFLEQYF

d_gene: TRBD2
v_gene: TRBV20-1
abundance: NA
j_gene: TRBJ2-1
CDR3nt: TGCAGTGCTAGAGTCCTTAGCGGGAGCGGTTACAATGAGCAGTTCTTC
CDR3aa: CSARVLSGSGYNEQFF

d_gene: TRBD2
v_gene: TRBV29-1
abundance: NA
j_gene: TRBJ2-1
CDR3nt: TGCAGCGTATATACTGAACTAGCGGGAGGCAATGAGCAGTTCTTC
CDR3aa: CSVYTELAGGNEQFF

d_gene: NA
v_gene: TRBV3-1
abundance: few
j_gene: TRBJ2-4
CDR3nt: TGTGCCAGCAGCCAAGATTGGCGGGCTAACATTCAGTACTTC
CDR3aa: CASSQDWRANIQYF

d_gene: TRBD2
v_gene: TRBV27
abundance: NA
j_gene: TRBJ2-1
CDR3nt: TGTGCCAGCAGTTTCCGGGCAGGTCAACCGAGGGAGGGCAATAAGCAGTTCTTC
CDR3aa: CASSFRAGQPREGNKQFF

d_gene: TRBD1
v_gene: TRBV20-1
abundance: NA
j_gene: TRBJ2-7
CDR3nt: TGCAGTGCTGGGACAGGCCTTCTAGGGAGTAACGAGCAGTACTTC
CDR3aa: CSAGTGLLGSNEQYF

d_gene: NA
v_gene: TRBV7-2
abundance: NA
j_gene: TRBJ2-5
CDR3nt: TGTGCCAGCAGCCCGCAGCTCCCTGACATACAAGAGACCCAGTACTTC
CDR3aa: CASSPQLPDIQETQYF

d_gene: NA
v_gene: TRBV6-6
abundance: NA
j_gene: TRBJ1-1
CDR3nt: TGTGCCACCACAGGGTGGGGTAACACTGAAGCTTTCTTT
CDR3aa: CATTGWGNTEAFF

d_gene: NA
v_gene: TRBV5-4
abundance: NA
j_gene: TRBJ2-2
CDR3nt: TGTGCCAGCAGCCCAGAGGCGAACACCGGGGAGCTGTTTTTT
CDR3aa: CASSPEANTGELFF

d_gene: TRBD1
v_gene: TRBV20-1
abundance: few
j_gene: TRBJ2-4
CDR3nt: TGCAGTGCTAGAGATCGAGGGGGCAGAAACATTCAGTACTTC
CDR3aa: CSARDRGGRNIQYF

d_gene: TRBD2
v_gene: TRBV7-9
abundance: NA
j_gene: TRBJ2-7
CDR3nt: TGTGCCAGCAGCTTGATCGTGAGCGGGGGCGACGAGCAGTACTTC
CDR3aa: CASSLIVSGGDEQYF

d_gene: NA
v_gene: TRBV12-3/TRBV12-4
abundance: few
j_gene: TRBJ2-4
CDR3nt: TGTGCCAGCAGTTTTCGCGGGGGCTCTGCCAAAAACATTCAGTACTTC
CDR3aa: CASSFRGGSAKNIQYF

d_gene: TRBD1
v_gene: TRBV12-3/TRBV12-4
abundance: few
j_gene: TRBJ2-4
CDR3nt: TGTGCCAGCAGCTACAACCGGGACAGACAATACTTC
CDR3aa: CASSYNRDRQYF

d_gene: NA
v_gene: TRBV4-1
abundance: NA
j_gene: TRBJ2-1
CDR3nt: TGCGCCAGCAGCCAAGATCGCTTAAGCGGGTTAAACAATGAGCAGTTCTTC
CDR3aa: CASSQDRLSGLNNEQFF

d_gene: NA
v_gene: TRBV12-5
abundance: few
j_gene: TRBJ1-5
CDR3nt: TGTGCTAGTGTGTCCGGGGGCCTTGGGCAGCCCCAGCACTTT
CDR3aa: CASVSGGLGQPQHF

d_gene: NA
v_gene: TRBV6-5
abundance: NA
j_gene: TRBJ2-1
CDR3nt: TGTGCCAGCAGTTACTCATCCGCTATCTCCTACAATGAGCAGTTCTTC
CDR3aa: CASSYSSAISYNEQFF

d_gene: TRBD1
v_gene: TRBV29-1
abundance: NA
j_gene: TRBJ1-1
CDR3nt: TGCAGCGTTGAGGGTGGGACAGGGGATACTGAAGCTTTCTTT
CDR3aa: CSVEGGTGDTEAFF

d_gene: NA
v_gene: TRBV20-1
abundance: NA
j_gene: TRBJ2-3
CDR3nt: TGCAGTGCTAGAGATCGGTGGCAGTCCTCAGATACGCAGTATTTT
CDR3aa: CSARDRWQSSDTQYF